Presented here are 13 T cell receptor beta chains from one specimen sequenced in a study of neurological immune-mediated disorders. TCRdb ran MiXCR on the 5' RACE reads and lists one entry per CDR3 protein. The table lists some 15,000 distinct CDR3 sequences, roughly an eighth of them singletons. The sequenced material came from CD8+ T cells from blood. The receptors were gathered from a female donor with HTLV-1-associated myelopathy (HAM/TSP).

This clonotype was seen more than once but under ten times. The chain carries TRBV28 and TRBJ2-2, with D perhaps being TRBD1 or TRBD2 (5 bases each). This CDR3 comprises 13 residues. Germline CDR1 and CDR2: MDHEN and SYDVKM. The V and J ends lost 2 bases and 6 bases respectively, with 7 bases between them. This chain's CDR3 is CASSLGGAGELFF. CDR3 DNA: TGTGCCAGCAGTTTAGGGGGAGCCGGGGAGCTGTTTTTT.

This clonotype has ten or more counts. The V gene is TRBV5-1, the J gene TRBJ1-1; D remains ambiguous. CDR3 length: 13 residues. The V gene's germline CDR1 is SGHRS and CDR2 YFSETQ. V was trimmed by 4 bases and J by 5 bases, leaving 12 bases between them. This CDR3 reads CASSLNPETEAFF. CDR3 bases: TGCGCCAGCAGCCTAAACCCCGAAACTGAAGCTTTCTTT.

This clonotype occurred many times. The gene calls are TRBV14 and TRBJ2-1; no firm D call. The V end was cut by 3 bases, the J end by 9 bases, with 21 bases between. The CDR3 length is 16 residues. The germline CDR1 and CDR2 sequences are SGHDN and FVKESK. The CDR3 region has the DNA TGTGCCAGCAGCCAGTCGGTCACCACCTTTACTACTGAGCAGTTCTTC. Residues: CASSQSVTTFTTEQFF.

The sample holds many counts of this clonotype. This chain joins TRBV12-3 or TRBV12-4 and TRBJ2-4; 7 nucleotides match TRBD2. CDR3 length: 13 amino acids. J lost 8 bases, V lost 6 bases, and 7 bases had no gene match. The CDR3: CASRRGGGDIQYF. The CDR3, as DNA: TGTGCCAGCAGACGTGGGGGAGGGGACATTCAGTACTTC.

This clonotype was found a few times. This chain connects TRBV11-3 to TRBJ2-7; D not certain. V was pared by 6 bases and J by 3 bases, with 15 bases between. CDR3 length equals 14 residues. Germline CDR1 and CDR2: SGHNT and YENEEA. The DNA of the CDR3 is TGTGCCAGCAGTCCCGGCGACAAGGACTACGAGCAGTACTTC. Its translation is CASSPGDKDYEQYF.

This clonotype was seen repeatedly, ten times or more. The chain employs TRBV7-6 and TRBJ1-1; maybe TRBD1 (5 bases). The V gene's germline CDR1 is SGHVS and CDR2 FNYEAQ. The CDR3 spans 15 residues. V gave up 5 bases and J gave up 1 base, with 14 bases separating them. The CDR3 is CASSPSSTANTEAFF. CDR3 DNA sequence: TGTGCCAGCAGCCCCTCCTCGACAGCGAACACTGAAGCTTTCTTT.

This clonotype was observed at least ten times. This chain joins TRBV5-5 and TRBJ2-3; 8 bases align to TRBD1. CDR1 SGHKS and CDR2 YYEKEE come from the germline V gene (reference sequence). The CDR3 runs 15 residues. The V gene end was trimmed by 3 bases and the J gene end by 2 bases; junction bases not matched to a gene: 5. This chain's CDR3 is CASSSGTGHTDTQYF. CDR3 DNA: TGTGCCAGCAGCTCCGGGACAGGCCACACAGATACGCAGTATTTT.

A single count supports this clonotype. The missing conserved phenylalanine or tryptophan at the end of this CDR3 makes a read error likely. The V call is TRBV15, the J call TRBJ2-7, with D possibly TRBD2 on 5 matching bases. The CDR3 has 16 amino acids. In germline, CDR1 is LNHNV, CDR2 YYDKDF (reference sequence). The CDR3 DNA is TGTGCCACCAGCAGAGGTGTTGGCGAGCGGCCCTATGAGCAGTACTTA. It is translated as CATSRGVGERPYEQYL.

This clonotype showed up many times. This rearrangement joins TRBV5-1 to TRBJ1-1, with 9 bases aligning to TRBD1. V shed 4 bases, J shed 0 bases, and the junction held 7 bases outside the gene matches. The CDR3 contains 16 residues. Germline assignment: CDR1 SGHRS and CDR2 YFSETQ. For the CDR3, the DNA is TGCGCCAGCAGCCCCGACAGGGGGGGACTGAACACTGAAGCTTTCTTT. It codes for CASSPDRGGLNTEAFF.

This clonotype was found many times. As DNA, the CDR3 is TGTGCCATCAGTGAGTCGAACTTGGGCAGCTCACTCTCCTACGAGCAGTACTTC. Encoded protein: CAISESNLGSSLSYEQYF. The chain combines TRBV10-3 with TRBJ2-7; D is unclear. CDR1 and CDR2 from the germline V gene are ENHRY and SYGVKD. The CDR3 has 18 amino acids. V lost 0 bases to trimming and J lost 0 bases, with 18 bases between them.

This clonotype was seen repeatedly, ten times or more. The J gene is TRBJ2-5, the V gene TRBV6-6; the D is unclear. Germline V gene lookup returns CDR1 MNHNY and CDR2 SVGAGI (reference sequence). This CDR3 region has 12 residues. The germline V and J ends were trimmed by 8 bases and 5 bases, with 12 bases remaining between them. The CDR3 region is CASLYLGETQYF. CDR3 in DNA: TGTGCCAGCCTATACTTGGGGGAGACCCAGTACTTC.

Points on this clonotype: A much larger clone differs from this one at a single base, so this may be a read error. CDR3 nucleotides: TGTGCCAGCAGCCACTGTAGCCGCGGAAACGAGCAGTACTTC. Protein: CASSHCSRGNEQYF. The gene calls are TRBV21-1 and TRBJ2-7. TRBV21-1 is labeled a pseudogene. The CDR3 runs to 14 residues.

This clonotype has at least ten counts. The V gene is TRBV9, the J gene TRBJ2-4; 14 bases map to TRBD2. The germline CDR1 and CDR2 sequences are SGDLS and YYNGEE. V trimming: 3 bases; J trimming: 6 bases; junction bases outside the gene matches: 14. The CDR3 has 19 residues. The CDR3 DNA is TGTGCCAGCAGCGCCACCCCGGGACTAGCGGGAGCCTTCACAAACATTCAGTACTTC. This translates into CASSATPGLAGAFTNIQYF.